This T cell receptor beta chain emerged from a study of T cell changes during pregnancy in multiple sclerosis. V shed 3 bases, J shed 2 bases, and the junction held 5 bases outside the gene matches. The germline gives CDR1 SGHNT, CDR2 YYREEE (reference sequence). This CDR3 region has 15 residues. The method was immunoSEQ multiplex PCR; TCRdb's version includes in-frame clones alone and lacks a portion of them. The sample holds 55,000 to 85,000 clones, about nine tenths seen once. The clonotype was recovered from a female donor with multiple sclerosis, enrolled in a pregnancy study. The source was peripheral blood, collected in the third trimester of pregnancy. The J gene is TRBJ1-2, the V gene TRBV5-4, with 9 bases aligning to TRBD1. CDR3 sequence: CASSWTGTGNYGYTF. In nucleotides, the CDR3 is TGTGCCAGCAGCTGGACCGGGACAGGGAACTATGGCTACACCTTC. Filled out from reference TRBV5-4 and TRBJ1-2, the complete variable domain reads ETGVTQSPTHLIKTRGQQVTLRCSSQSGHNTVSWYQQALGQGPQFIFQYYREEENGRGNFPPRFSGLQFPNYSSELNVNALELDDSALYLCASSWTGTGNYGYTFGSGTRLTVV.